This section outlines one TCR beta chain sequence together with its context. Its antigen is unknown. Base quality data are lacking; no much larger clone is found one base away. This sample was taken from a study of regulatory T cells in long-lasting Graves disease listed by TCRdb under 2021. At the level of the whole study: To count as having persistent Graves' disease, a patient had to have received antithyroid drug treatment for over 5 years with TSH receptor autoantibodies remaining persistently positive. Peripheral blood TCR sequencing and RNA sequencing compared persistent Graves' disease patients with newly diagnosed Graves' disease patients. The study was conducted in China and was registered as a clinical trial. A total of roughly 35 samples were covered by TCR sequencing, comprising approximately 13 persistent and around 20 newly diagnosed Graves' disease patients. Persistent Graves' disease patients in the clinical cohort had taken antithyroid drugs for roughly ten years on average.

In light of the paper, this sample's time point label describes: persistent/refractory GD, antithyroid drugs over 5 years with positive TRAb. RNA was extracted from PBMCs in TRIzol for both TCR sequencing and RNA sequencing. The diagnosis of Graves' disease followed American Thyroid Association guidelines. The patients came from an endocrinology department in Xi'an, China. From each patient, 8 to 10 milliliters of peripheral blood was collected into an EDTA anticoagulant tube. Ficoll Paque Plus density gradient separation was used to isolate PBMCs, and no further T cell sorting was performed. RNA quality was checked with an Agilent 2100 Bioanalyzer and agarose gel, and concentration with a NanoDrop 2000. The CDR3, cysteine through phenylalanine, is 17 amino acids long. Just the 51-base CDR3 DNA is kept, in frame starting at base 1. V trim: 4 bases; J trim: 7 bases; unmatched bases: 18. As encoded in the germline V gene, CDR1 is MNHEY while CDR2 is SVGEGT.

The investigation overall reported the following: The authors noted that the small sample size was a limitation that may lower accuracy. Because the primary lesion, thyroid tissue, could not be accessed, the study looked at peripheral blood alone. TRBV28, TRBJ1-2 and TRBJ2-5 were preferentially used in persistent disease, while TRBV20-1 and TRBJ2-1 were favored in newly diagnosed disease. Compared with newly diagnosed patients, patients with persistent Graves' disease had lower TCR Shannon entropy and fewer highly expanded clones, which suggests clonal expansion. Sequencing and analysis were restricted to the TCR beta chain. More public clonotypes were shared among persistent patients (roughly 2,700) than among newly diagnosed patients (approximately 1,000).

The library was built by means of multiplex PCR. The run used an Illumina HiSeq 4000. TCR beta libraries were built with iRepertoire HTBI primers and Arm-PCR amplification of CDR3 regions. Before sequencing, the PCR products went through gel purification. Per the source publication's procedure: Gene usage analysis of CDR3 amino acid clonotypes used the roughly 60 TRBV and about 15 TRBJ segments found across samples. Filtered high-quality paired reads were merged into contigs using COPE and FqMerger. BLAST was used to align contigs to IMGT TRBV, TRBD and TRBJ reference genes, and CDR3 was defined according to IMGT. Highly expanded clones were defined as clonotypes with a frequency above 0.1%. Repertoire diversity was measured by Shannon entropy, and V-J evenness by the Gini coefficient. Public clonotypes were defined as clonotypes shared by more than one individual. TCRdb's own reprocessing of the public reads used fastp at Q25 and MiXCR and kept productive beta chains. Entries are consolidated by CDR3 protein sequence, retaining the most common genes and DNA. TCRdb, rather than the study authors, made the V and J calls. Counted in this sample were roughly 500,000 distinct CDR3 sequences; roughly a fifth of them appeared once. Together, the top ten hold about 6.6% of the sample.

This sequence originates from a female donor with Graves disease. The sample consisted of peripheral blood mononuclear cells (PBMCs), taken when the disease was refractory, from a patient treated with antithyroid drugs. Rearrangement joined TRBV6-2 or TRBV6-3 to TRBJ2-7, with 8 bases matching TRBD1. The CDR3 region reads CASSSTRTGWFSREQYF. Read as DNA, the sequence is TGTGCCAGCAGTTCCACCCGGACAGGGTGGTTTTCGCGTGAGCAGTACTTC.